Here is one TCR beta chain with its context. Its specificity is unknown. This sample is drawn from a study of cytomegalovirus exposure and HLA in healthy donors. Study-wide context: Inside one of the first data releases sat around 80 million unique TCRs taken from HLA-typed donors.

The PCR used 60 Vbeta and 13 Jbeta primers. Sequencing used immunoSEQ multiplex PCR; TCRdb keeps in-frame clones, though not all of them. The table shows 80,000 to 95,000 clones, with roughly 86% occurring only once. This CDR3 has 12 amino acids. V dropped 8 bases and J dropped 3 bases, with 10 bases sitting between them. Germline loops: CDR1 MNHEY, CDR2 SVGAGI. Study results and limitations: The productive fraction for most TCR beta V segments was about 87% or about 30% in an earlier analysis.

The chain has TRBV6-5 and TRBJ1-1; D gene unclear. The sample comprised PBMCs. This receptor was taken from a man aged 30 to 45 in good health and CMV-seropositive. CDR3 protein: CASALGDTEAFF. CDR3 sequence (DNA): TGTGCCAGCGCCCTGGGAGACACTGAAGCTTTCTTT.